This T cell receptor (beta chain) originates from a study of blood T cell repertoires in COVID-19. Study background: Whether acute or convalescent, the COVID-19 samples came from the United States, Italy and Spain. Sources were T cells, B-cell-depleted T cells, or PBMCs; the material itself was cDNA or gDNA.

Germline lookup yields CDR1 MDHEN and CDR2 SYDVKM. There are 14 residues in the CDR3. Trimming took off 7 bases at V and 7 bases at J, with 17 bases between the two ends. Sequencing was performed with immunoSEQ multiplex PCR; in TCRdb, only in-frame clones are kept and a portion is missing. Of more than 95,000 clones listed, about 85% are singletons. V is TRBV28 and J is TRBJ2-1; perhaps TRBD1 as D (5 bases). The sequenced material came from peripheral blood. This receptor was taken from a human donor in a cohort sampled during active COVID-19. This CDR3 reads CASIGGAFVNEQFF. The CDR3 DNA reads TGTGCCAGCATAGGTGGGGCGTTTGTAAATGAGCAGTTCTTC.